This T cell receptor (beta chain) was retrieved from a study of blood T cell repertoires in COVID-19. Study information: Acute and convalescent COVID-19 samples came from the United States, Italy and Spain. T cells, B-cell-depleted T cells, or PBMCs supplied cDNA or gDNA.

In the authors' workflow: Amplified reference gene primers provided the basis for estimating nucleated cell counts. The data were produced by immunoSEQ multiplex PCR, yet TCRdb's version contains in-frame clones alone and is incomplete. V, J and clone size derive from that table, while D and trimming were established from the DNA sequence. The data contain 250,000 to 350,000 clones, more than 70% of them singletons. V dropped 1 base and J dropped 6 bases, with 14 bases sitting between them. In germline, CDR1 is SGHVS, CDR2 FQNEAQ. The CDR3 is made up of 15 amino acids. Sequencing was performed on peripheral blood. This clonotype was sampled from a woman under 40 who had recovered from COVID-19. The chain has TRBV7-8 and TRBJ2-3; possible D gene TRBD2, 6 bases. In DNA, the CDR3 is TGTGCCAGCAGCTTAGTGGGCGGGGTGGGGGATACGCAGTATTTT. Amino acids: CASSLVGGVGDTQYF.